The 27 T cell receptor beta chains below come from one sample, sequenced in a study of shared clonotypes between healthy human individuals. Assay used: immunoSEQ multiplex PCR; TCRdb lists only in-frame clones, some missing. Here the sample spans some 2,400,000 clones, 90% to 97% being singletons. The sequenced material came from naive CD4+ T cells sorted from blood. Indicated subset: CD45RA+ positively selected. The receptors shown here come from a man aged 18 to 35 in good health.

This chain links TRBV5-1 with TRBJ2-2; TRBD1 matches at 7 bases. Germline V gene data show CDR1 as SGHRS and CDR2 as YFSETQ. CDR3 length: 16 amino acids. Trimming cost V 4 bases and J 2 bases; bases outside gene matches: 8. DNA for the CDR3: TGCGCCAGCAGCCCGCTTCGACAGGGAAACACCGGGGAGCTGTTTTTT. Translating it yields CASSPLRQGNTGELFF.

The J gene is TRBJ2-1, the V gene TRBV5-6; TRBD2 matches 14 bases. With V trimmed by 2 bases and J by 10 bases, 14 bases remained unmatched. This CDR3 has 18 amino acids. The germline V gene has CDR1 SGHDT and CDR2 YYEEEE. CDR3 protein: CASSLLPGLAGEMGEQFF. The CDR3 bases are TGTGCCAGCAGCTTACTACCGGGACTAGCGGGAGAGATGGGCGAGCAGTTCTTC.

The gene calls are TRBV5-4 and TRBJ1-6; D might be TRBD1 (6 bases). Per the germline V gene, CDR1 is SGHNT and CDR2 is YYREEE (reference sequence). V was pared by 4 bases and J by 5 bases, with 19 bases between. The CDR3 length is 17 residues. The CDR3: CASSRGATGTNNSPLHF. DNA of the CDR3: TGTGCCAGCAGCCGCGGCGCAACCGGGACAAATAATTCACCCCTCCACTTT.

This CDR3 reads CASSEIAGTEQYF. The CDR3 region has the DNA TGCGCCAGCAGCGAGATAGCGGGAACCGAGCAGTACTTC. The chain links TRBV5-1 to TRBJ2-7, with 8 nucleotides matching TRBD2. The CDR3 is made up of 13 amino acids. Germline lookup yields CDR1 SGHRS and CDR2 YFSETQ. V shed 4 bases and J 6 bases; nucleotides not matched to a gene: 6.

V usage is TRBV6-5 and J usage is TRBJ2-7, with a weak D call TRBD1 (6 bases). V lost 0 bases, J lost 3 bases, and 12 bases lay in between. The CDR3 has 15 amino acids. Germline assignment: CDR1 MNHEY and CDR2 SVGAGI. The CDR3 reads CASSYSSRGHYEQYF. In nucleotides, the CDR3 is TGTGCCAGCAGTTACTCGAGCAGGGGACACTACGAGCAGTACTTC.

The chain couples TRBV5-1 to TRBJ1-3; 7 bases fit TRBD1. The V gene end was trimmed by 4 bases and the J gene end by 0 bases; junction bases not matched to a gene: 10. From germline, CDR1 is SGHRS and CDR2 YFSETQ. This CDR3 contains 17 residues. The CDR3 loop is CASSPGGTAISGNTIYF. CDR3 bases: TGCGCCAGCAGCCCGGGGGGGACAGCAATCTCTGGAAACACCATATATTTT. Drawing the rest from reference TRBV5-1 and TRBJ1-3, the complete variable domain is KAGVTQTPRYLIKTRGQQVTLSCSPISGHRSVSWYQQTPGQGLQFLFEYFSETQRNKGNFPGRFSGRQFSNSRSEMNVSTLELGDSALYLCASSPGGTAISGNTIYFGEGSWLTVV.

The chain combines TRBV18 with TRBJ1-6; 9 bases match TRBD1. Germline loops: CDR1 KGHSH, CDR2 LQKENI. J lost 1 base, V lost 3 bases, and 7 bases had no gene match. CDR3 length: 18 amino acids. CDR3 sequence reads: CASSPPWTGVSYNSPLHF. The CDR3 DNA is TGTGCCAGCTCACCCCCGTGGACAGGGGTGTCCTATAATTCACCCCTCCACTTT.

The genes are TRBV27 and TRBJ2-7; TRBD1 matches 11 bases. The V segment lost 0 bases and the J segment 2 bases; nucleotides outside the gene matches: 12. The CDR3 is made up of 19 amino acids. The germline V gene has CDR1 MNHEY and CDR2 SMNVEV (reference sequence). The CDR3 is CASSLSGTGGLAPPYEQYF. Written as DNA, the CDR3 is TGTGCCAGCAGTTTATCCGGGACAGGGGGACTAGCACCACCCTACGAGCAGTACTTC.

The chain recombines TRBV2 with TRBJ1-1, with 10 bases matching TRBD1. Trimming at V came to 7 bases and at J to 4 bases, leaving 9 bases not matched to a gene. Germline V gene sequence: CDR1 SNHLY, CDR2 FYNNEI. This CDR3 comprises 15 residues. CDR3 amino acids: CASTTDRGPGTEAFF. The CDR3, as DNA: TGTGCCAGCACTACAGACAGGGGGCCGGGCACTGAAGCTTTCTTT.

This sequence joins TRBV2 and TRBJ1-2, with D unclear. From germline, CDR1 is SNHLY and CDR2 FYNNEI. Trimming removed 5 bases at V and 7 bases at J, with 17 bases between. This CDR3 region has 14 residues. CDR3 DNA sequence: TGTGCCAGCAGTACCGAACTAGGGTCCTCTGGCTACACCTTC. Amino acids: CASSTELGSSGYTF.

The sample holds one count of this clone. The chain links TRBV28 to TRBJ1-6; 12 nucleotides line up with TRBD1. CDR3 length: 17 residues. The V gene end was trimmed by 5 bases and the J gene end by 9 bases; junction bases not matched to a gene: 11. From germline, CDR1 is MDHEN and CDR2 SYDVKM. The CDR3 sequence: CASSPNPGQGAGSPLHF. CDR3 DNA sequence: TGTGCCAGCAGTCCGAATCCGGGACAGGGGGCGGGTTCACCCCTCCACTTT.

The gene calls are TRBV18 and TRBJ2-5; 8 bases agree with TRBD1. V gave up 3 bases and J gave up 7 bases; unmatched junction bases: 7. The CDR3 contains 14 residues. In germline, CDR1 is KGHSH, CDR2 LQKENI. Here the CDR3 reads CASSPGQAIGTQYF. The CDR3 nucleotides are TGTGCCAGCTCACCGGGACAGGCCATTGGGACCCAGTACTTC. Using reference TRBV18 and TRBJ2-5 for the parts outside the CDR3, the full variable domain is NAGVMQNPRHLVRRRGQEARLRCSPMKGHSHVYWYRQLPEEGLKFMVYLQKENIIDESGMPKERFSAEFPKEGPSILRIQQVVRGDSAAYFCASSPGQAIGTQYFGPGTRLLVL.

The gene calls are TRBV7-2 and TRBJ2-1, with D unclear. V lost 4 bases and J lost 0, with 19 bases in between. CDR1 is SGHTA, CDR2 FQGNSA, per germline. This CDR3 spans 18 amino acids. The CDR3: CASSWNPSGGSSYNEQFF. The CDR3 bases are TGTGCCAGCAGCTGGAACCCTTCTGGCGGTAGCTCCTACAATGAGCAGTTCTTC.

The chain recombines TRBV4-3 with TRBJ2-1, with D possibly being TRBD2 (5 bases). Germline V gene sequence: CDR1 LGHNA, CDR2 YSLEER. This CDR3 has 18 amino acids. Deletions cut 3 bases from V and 0 bases from J, with 18 bases between. The CDR3 sequence: CASSQSLGLSSSYNEQFF. CDR3 in DNA: TGCGCCAGCAGCCAGTCCCTTGGACTGTCAAGCTCCTACAATGAGCAGTTCTTC.

CDR3 coding DNA: TGTGCCAGCAGCTTAGAAACAGGGAAGAATTCACCCCTCCACTTT. This codes for CASSLETGKNSPLHF. This chain uses TRBV7-2 with TRBJ1-6; TRBD1 might be the D (6 bases). Per the germline V gene, CDR1 is SGHTA and CDR2 is FQGNSA. Trimming stripped 1 base from V and 7 bases from J, with 11 bases between. The CDR3 is made up of 15 amino acids.

V usage is TRBV4-1 and J usage is TRBJ2-7; D is perhaps TRBD2 (7 bases). V was shortened by 0 bases and J by 0 bases, with 15 bases between the two germline ends. The CDR3 is made up of 17 amino acids. Germline assignment: CDR1 MGHRA and CDR2 YSYEKL. CDR3 protein: CASSQDRGGRNSYEQYF. The CDR3, as DNA: TGCGCCAGCAGCCAAGATAGGGGGGGGAGAAACTCCTACGAGCAGTACTTC.

The J gene is TRBJ2-7, the V gene TRBV5-1; TRBD1 matches at 10 bases. CDR3 length equals 15 residues. CDR1 SGHRS and CDR2 YFSETQ come from the germline V gene. V trimming: 5 bases; J trimming: 0 bases; junction bases outside the gene matches: 5. The CDR3 spells CASRKDRGLSYEQYF. In DNA, the CDR3 is TGCGCCAGCAGAAAAGACAGGGGGCTCTCCTACGAGCAGTACTTC.

A single count supports this clone. J is TRBJ2-2 and V is TRBV2; 9 nucleotides align to TRBD1. Germline trimming cut 9 bases from V and 6 bases from J; bases unmatched to any gene: 11. The CDR3 contains 15 residues. Germline CDR1 and CDR2: SNHLY and FYNNEI. The CDR3 region is CASKDPGQGPGELFF. The DNA for the CDR3 is TGTGCCAGTAAGGACCCGGGACAGGGTCCCGGGGAGCTGTTTTTT.

This sequence joins TRBV19 and TRBJ1-2; D gene uncertain. Germline lookup yields CDR1 LNHDA and CDR2 SQIVND (reference sequence). The ends were cut back, 6 bases at V and 2 bases at J, with 13 bases in the middle. The CDR3 runs 14 residues. The CDR3 DNA is TGTGCCAGTAGCAGCCCGGCACGGAACTATGGCTACACCTTC. Protein: CASSSPARNYGYTF. Variable domain in full (rest from reference TRBV19 and TRBJ1-2): DGGITQSPKYLFRKEGQNVTLSCEQNLNHDAMYWYRQDPGQGLRLIYYSQIVNDFQKGDIAEGYSVSREKKESFPLTVTSAQKNPTAFYLCASSSPARNYGYTFGSGTRLTVV.

The rearrangement links TRBV5-1 to TRBJ2-7, with TRBD1 matching 8 bases. Germline CDR1 is SGHRS and CDR2 is YFSETQ. V shed 1 base, J shed 1 base, and the junction held 4 bases outside the gene matches. The CDR3 sequence is 15 residues long. In DNA form, the CDR3 reads TGCGCCAGCAGCTTGTTCAGGGGGCAATCCTACGAGCAGTACTTC. Translating gives CASSLFRGQSYEQYF. Variable domain in full (rest from reference TRBV5-1 and TRBJ2-7): KAGVTQTPRYLIKTRGQQVTLSCSPISGHRSVSWYQQTPGQGLQFLFEYFSETQRNKGNFPGRFSGRQFSNSRSEMNVSTLELGDSALYLCASSLFRGQSYEQYFGPGTRLTVT.

The CDR3 region has the DNA TGTGCCAGCAGTGCGCCCCGGCCTACGCAGGTTGAGCAGTTCTTC. This translates into CASSAPRPTQVEQFF. The rearrangement uses TRBV25-1 and TRBJ2-1, with D hard to call. The CDR3 contains 15 residues. The germline V and J ends were trimmed by 4 bases and 9 bases, with 19 bases remaining between them. The germline gives CDR1 MGHDK, CDR2 SYGVNS.

A single count supports this clone. The chain has TRBV25-1 and TRBJ2-7; D might be TRBD2 (5 bases). Germline CDR1 is MGHDK and CDR2 is SYGVNS. V was cut by 6 bases and J by 4 bases, with 19 bases left in between. This CDR3 region has 15 residues. The CDR3 nucleotides read TGTGCCAGCAGGGTCTTTCTCCTTCGGGAATACGAGCAGTACTTC. Translation: CASRVFLLREYEQYF.

The rearrangement uses TRBV2 and TRBJ1-6; tentatively, D is TRBD1 (6 bases). Trimming left V 7 bases short and J 3 bases short, with 16 bases between. Germline values: CDR1 SNHLY, CDR2 FYNNEI. The CDR3 spans 16 residues. As DNA, the CDR3 is TGTGCCAGCACCTTCAACAGGGTCCACTATAATTCACCCCTCCACTTT. Its protein product is CASTFNRVHYNSPLHF. Full variable domain (missing parts from reference TRBV2 and TRBJ1-6): EPEVTQTPSHQVTQMGQEVILRCVPISNHLYFYWYRQILGQKVEFLVSFYNNEISEKSEIFDDQFSVERPDGSNFTLKIRSTKLEDSAMYFCASTFNRVHYNSPLHFGNGTRLTVT.

The chain employs TRBV2 and TRBJ2-7; TRBD1 aligns across 9 bases. This CDR3 comprises 14 residues. CDR1 and CDR2 from the germline V gene are SNHLY and FYNNEI. V was clipped by 10 bases and J by 4 bases; unmatched bases: 11. CDR3 region: CAIETRDRVYEQYF. Written as DNA, the CDR3 is TGTGCCATTGAGACCCGGGACAGGGTTTACGAGCAGTACTTC.

This sequence joins TRBV30 and TRBJ2-7, with D perhaps TRBD2 (5 bases). Trimming pared 5 bases from V and 4 bases from J, leaving 24 bases between. The CDR3 covers 16 residues. The germline CDR1 and CDR2 sequences are GTSNPN and SVGIG (reference sequence). The CDR3 DNA is TGTGCCTGGCCGCCCGAGGTAAGTCGAGGGTCTTACGAGCAGTACTTC. Its translation: CAWPPEVSRGSYEQYF.

The chain links TRBV7-9 to TRBJ2-5; TRBD1 matches 9 bases. This CDR3 region has 15 residues. Germline trimming cut 5 bases from V and 2 bases from J; bases unmatched to any gene: 6. Germline CDR1 SEHNR, CDR2 FQNEAQ (reference sequence). The CDR3 here is CASSPQTGGQETQYF. The CDR3 coding sequence is TGTGCCAGCAGCCCGCAGACAGGGGGTCAAGAGACCCAGTACTTC. The whole variable domain, remainder taken from reference TRBV7-9 and TRBJ2-5, is DTGVSQNPRHKITKRGQNVTFRCDPISEHNRLYWYRQTLGQGPEFLTYFQNEAQLEKSRLLSDRFSAERPKGSFSTLEIQRTEQGDSAMYLCASSPQTGGQETQYFGPGTRLLVL.

The V and J genes are TRBV30 and TRBJ2-2, with 12 positions matching TRBD1. The CDR3 has 19 amino acids. With V trimmed by 2 bases and J by 3 bases, 13 bases remained unmatched. CDR1 GTSNPN and CDR2 SVGIG come from the germline V gene (reference sequence). CDR3 bases: TGTGCCTGGAGTTTGGGACAGGGGGCTTCATTAGCGGACACCGGGGAGCTGTTTTTT. As protein: CAWSLGQGASLADTGELFF.